These 32 T cell receptor beta chains were sequenced from one sample in a study of low-dose radiotherapy and immunotherapy resistance in tumors. The time point was: before trial treatment. cDNA synthesis used a TRAV/TRBV-specific primer set for both chains. TCR amplification involved around 22 PCR cycles with a constant-region primer and V-primer adapter. TCRdb reprocessed the reads via MiXCR and lists one record per CDR3 protein. The sample shows about 71,000 distinct CDR3 sequences, roughly 30% of them seen only once. The specimen comprised PBMCs, sampled before treatment. Every receptor here comes from a female donor with ovarian cancer.

The genes are TRBV5-1 and TRBJ1-1; possibly TRBD1 for D (6 bases). The CDR3 has 14 amino acids. Trimming cost V 0 bases and J 3 bases, with 9 bases left between them. From germline, CDR1 is SGHRS and CDR2 YFSETQ. Here the CDR3 DNA reads TGCGCCAGCAGCTTGGAAGCAGGGGACACTGAAGCTTTCTTT. Its translation: CASSLEAGDTEAFF.

Concerning this clonotype: A far larger clone is a single base away, which makes a read error likely. The J gene is TRBJ2-3, the V gene TRBV21-1; TRBD2, the table's D call, was not compared with the DNA. TRBV21-1 is labeled a pseudogene. CDR3 length: 16 amino acids. The CDR3: CASSKDGPGLADTQYF. As DNA, the CDR3 is TGTGCCAGCAGCAAAGATGGGCCCGGACTGGCAGATACGCAGTATTTT.

The chain links TRBV30 to TRBJ2-7; D is unresolved. The CDR3 is 11 amino acids. Germline V gene data show CDR1 as GTSNPN and CDR2 as SVGIG (reference sequence). V was trimmed by 2 bases and J by 3 bases, leaving 5 bases between them. The CDR3 nucleotides read TGTGCCTGGAGTCCAGACTACGAGCAGTACTTC. This codes for CAWSPDYEQYF.

J is TRBJ2-3 and V is TRBV28, with 7 bases aligning to TRBD1. The V gene's germline CDR1 is MDHEN and CDR2 SYDVKM. J gave up 2 bases and V 5 bases, and 10 bases lay outside the gene matches. The CDR3 length is 16 residues. CDR3 DNA sequence: TGTGCCAGCAGTACCTCTGCGCAGGGGGACACAGATACGCAGTATTTT. Its protein is CASSTSAQGDTDTQYF.

Remarks on this clonotype: A far more abundant clone sits one base away, making this likely a read error. The chain is built from TRBV28 and TRBJ1-4; D is uncertain. Trimming cost V 4 bases and J 6 bases, with 15 bases left between them. Germline assignment: CDR1 MDHEN and CDR2 SYDVKM. The CDR3 consists of 15 residues. The CDR3 nucleotides are TGTGCCAGCAGTTCCCCCCCGGGGAGTGATGAAAAACTGTTTTTT. It specifies CASSSPPGSDEKLFF.

This clonotype was picked up many times. This chain connects TRBV7-2 to TRBJ2-5, with D possibly being TRBD1 or TRBD2 (6 bases each). V lost 4 bases to trimming and J lost 5 bases, with 11 bases between them. The germline V gene encodes CDR1 SGHTA and CDR2 FQGNSA. The CDR3 covers 13 residues. The CDR3 sequence is CASSSQGGETQYF. CDR3 nucleotide sequence: TGTGCCAGCAGCTCCCAAGGGGGGGAGACCCAGTACTTC.

The table lists this clonotype with many counts. V gene TRBV28 combines with J gene TRBJ2-1; 9 bases agree with TRBD1. The V gene's germline CDR1 is MDHEN and CDR2 SYDVKM. The length of the CDR3 is 15 residues. V dropped 2 bases and J dropped 6; count of bases not matched to a gene: 5. This CDR3 is CASSLIGTGSNEQFF. The CDR3 region has the DNA TGTGCCAGCAGTTTAATTGGGACAGGGTCCAATGAGCAGTTCTTC.

The J gene is TRBJ2-2, the V gene TRBV24-1; 7 bases agree with TRBD1. The trim removed 9 bases at V and 6 bases at J, leaving 18 bases unmatched. Germline V CDR1 and CDR2: KGHDR, SFDVKD. The CDR3 has 17 amino acids. CDR3 sequence: CATGTPDRGGYSGELFF. The CDR3 DNA sequence: TGTGCCACCGGAACGCCGGATCGAGGGGGCTATTCCGGGGAGCTGTTTTTT.

This clonotype was seen a handful of times. The rearrangement links TRBV7-8 to TRBJ2-7; TRBD1 is a possible D gene (6 bases). Germline-derived CDR1 and CDR2 are SGHVS and FQNEAQ. The CDR3 length is 13 residues. V lost 5 bases and J 5 bases, leaving 13 bases between the germline ends. Written as DNA, the CDR3 is TGTGCCAGCAGCCCAGACAGGAGTAACGAGCAGTACTTC. Translating gives CASSPDRSNEQYF. The variable domain in full, completed from reference TRBV7-8 and TRBJ2-7, reads GAGVSQSPRYKVAKRGQDVALRCDPISGHVSLFWYQQALGQGPEFLTYFQNEAQLDKSGLPSDRFFAERPEGSVSTLKIQRTQQEDSAVYLCASSPDRSNEQYFGPGTRLTVT.

Many counts were recorded for this clonotype. The rearrangement uses TRBV28 and TRBJ2-1, with 10 positions matching TRBD2. Trimming took 6 bases from V and 4 from J; bases not matched to a gene: 9. The germline CDR1 and CDR2 sequences are MDHEN and SYDVKM. This CDR3 region has 16 residues. CDR3 sequence reads: CASRLAGGRSYNEQFF. In DNA form, the CDR3 reads TGTGCCAGCAGATTAGCGGGGGGCCGTTCTTACAATGAGCAGTTCTTC.

This clonotype was seen just once. With a much larger clone just one base away, this may be a read error. V usage is TRBV7-9 and J usage is TRBJ2-7; 12 nucleotides agree with TRBD2. The CDR3 is 16 amino acids. Per the germline V gene, CDR1 is SEHNR and CDR2 is FQNEAQ (reference sequence). CDR3 loop: CASSLVGTSGSYEQYF. In DNA form, the CDR3 reads TGTGCCAGCAGCTTAGTTGGGACTAGCGGGTCCTATGAGCAGTACTTC.

This clonotype was found many times. The chain carries TRBV10-3 and TRBJ1-2; maybe TRBD1 (5 bases). Germline values: CDR1 ENHRY, CDR2 SYGVKD. The CDR3 sequence is 11 residues long. Trimming took 10 bases from V and 8 from J, leaving 14 bases between them. The CDR3 protein is CATGTEGGYTF. In nucleotides, the CDR3 is TGTGCCACCGGGACTGAGGGCGGCTACACCTTC.

This clonotype was recorded many times. V and J are TRBV29-1 and TRBJ1-4, with a possible D match to TRBD1 (5 bases). The CDR3 loop spans 13 amino acids. Germline CDR1 and CDR2: SQVTM and ANQGSEA. V shed 5 bases and J shed 0 bases, with 7 bases lying between them. The CDR3 reads CSVSTATNEKLFF. The CDR3 region has the DNA TGCAGCGTTTCGACAGCAACTAATGAAAAACTGTTTTTT.

This clonotype was recorded at least ten times. The rearrangement links TRBV23-1 to TRBJ2-5; no clear D. TRBV23-1 is an ORF, with its function uncertain. Trimming left V 1 base short and J 7 bases short, with 4 bases between. The CDR3 is 11 amino acids. In DNA, the CDR3 is TGCGCCAGCAGTCAATTTAGGACCCAGTACTTC. Residues: CASSQFRTQYF.

This clonotype was seen ten or more times. This chain connects TRBV4-2 to TRBJ2-3; D perhaps matches TRBD2 (6 bases). This CDR3 spans 15 amino acids. CDR1 is LGHNA and CDR2 is YNFKEQ in the germline V gene. Trimming left V 8 bases short and J 2 bases short, with 17 bases between. The CDR3 protein is CASGGLAEVTDTQYF. The DNA for the CDR3 is TGTGCCAGCGGGGGATTAGCGGAGGTCACAGATACGCAGTATTTT.

To note about this clonotype: A read error may produce the germline difference seen at one junction end. V and J are TRBV6-6 and TRBJ2-7, with D possibly being TRBD1 (6 bases). The CDR3 consists of 15 residues. Germline loops: CDR1 MNHNY, CDR2 SVGAGI (reference sequence). The CDR3 DNA follows: TGTGGCAGCAGCCCCCGGGACAAAAACTCATACGAGCAGTACTTC. Protein sequence: CGSSPRDKNSYEQYF.

The chain couples TRBV29-1 to TRBJ2-7, with 12 bases identical to TRBD1. The CDR3 contains 13 residues. Looked up from germline, CDR1 is SQVTM and CDR2 is ANQGSEA. V lost 7 bases, J lost 3 bases, and 4 bases stayed unmatched. CDR3 coding DNA: TGCAGCGCCGGGACAGGGGGCGTCTACGAGCAGTACTTC. Protein: CSAGTGGVYEQYF.

With regard to this clonotype: This sequence is one base from a far larger clone and is likely a read error. The chain links TRBV27 to TRBJ2-1; D possibly corresponds to TRBD1 (5 bases). Germline V CDR1 and CDR2: MNHEY, SMNVEV (reference sequence). The CDR3 totals 14 residues. V gave up 3 bases and J gave up 10 bases, with 16 bases separating them. Here the CDR3 reads CASSFGAGAYEQFF. The CDR3 DNA is TGTGCCAGCAGTTTTGGGGCCGGAGCCTACGAGCAGTTCTTC.

This clonotype was seen repeatedly, ten times or more. The rearrangement joins TRBV19 to TRBJ1-5, with TRBD1 as a possible D gene (5 bases). The ends were cut back, 7 bases at V and 4 bases at J, with 11 bases in the middle. The CDR3 covers 13 residues. Germline assignment: CDR1 LNHDA and CDR2 SQIVND (reference sequence). Here the CDR3 DNA reads TGTGCCAGTAAGGGGCAGGAGAATCAGCCCCAGCATTTT. This codes for CASKGQENQPQHF.

This clonotype was observed at least ten times. V is TRBV28 and J is TRBJ2-6; D gene uncertain. This CDR3 comprises 13 residues. V lost 5 bases and J lost 4, with 6 bases in between. Per germline, CDR1 MDHEN and CDR2 SYDVKM. This CDR3 is CASSPAGANVLTF. The CDR3 nucleotides read TGTGCCAGCAGTCCGGCCGGGGCCAACGTCCTGACTTTC.

The chain combines TRBV15 with TRBJ2-3; 8 positions agree with TRBD1. The V gene's germline CDR1 is LNHNV and CDR2 YYDKDF (reference sequence). This CDR3 is 15 amino acids long. With 2 bases clipped from V and 3 bases from J, the junction kept 4 bases outside the gene matches. The CDR3 reads CATSRQGALTDTQYF. The CDR3, as DNA: TGTGCCACCAGCAGACAGGGGGCACTGACAGATACGCAGTATTTT. The variable domain in full, with the rest retrieved from reference TRBV15 and TRBJ2-3, is DAMVIQNPRYQVTQFGKPVTLSCSQTLNHNVMYWYQQKSSQAPKLLFHYYDKDFNNEADTPDNFQSRRPNTSFCFLDIRSPGLGDTAMYLCATSRQGALTDTQYFGPGTRLTVL.

The gene calls are TRBV5-1 and TRBJ2-1; the D gene is possibly TRBD2 (7 bases). V was cut by 7 bases and J by 8 bases, with 10 bases left in between. The CDR3 covers 11 residues. Germline values: CDR1 SGHRS, CDR2 YFSETQ. CDR3 loop: CASRGAYEQFF. CDR3 nucleotides: TGCGCCAGCCGGGGGGCCTATGAGCAGTTCTTC.

This clonotype has a count of ten or more. The V and J genes are TRBV29-1 and TRBJ1-1, with 10 nucleotides matching TRBD1. Germline V gives CDR1 SQVTM, CDR2 ANQGSEA. Trimming at V came to 8 bases and at J to 1 base, leaving 4 bases not matched to a gene. The CDR3 contains 13 residues. CDR3: CSTWDRGNTEAFF. CDR3 nucleotides: TGCAGCACCTGGGACAGGGGGAACACTGAAGCTTTCTTT.

This sequence joins TRBV10-3 and TRBJ2-3; perhaps D is TRBD1 or TRBD2 (6 bases each). CDR3 length equals 15 residues. Germline values: CDR1 ENHRY, CDR2 SYGVKD. Trimming took off 4 bases at V and 4 bases at J, with 15 bases between the two ends. The chain's CDR3 is CAISASTGAADTQYF. The CDR3 bases are TGTGCCATCAGTGCTTCAACGGGGGCAGCAGATACGCAGTATTTT.

This clonotype came up many times. The junction shows a germline mismatch at one end, possibly a read error. This sequence joins TRBV6-4 and TRBJ2-7; TRBD2 agrees at 8 bases. This CDR3 region has 14 residues. Germline CDR1 is MRHNA and CDR2 is SNTAGT. CDR3 nucleotide sequence: TGTGCCAGCCAATATGAGGGGCCCGTAGCGGGGAGACACTTC. Translating it yields CASQYEGPVAGRHF.

This clonotype was recorded many times. V gene TRBV2 combines with J gene TRBJ1-1, with 9 bases matching TRBD1. The CDR3 sequence is 17 residues long. V was pared by 6 bases and J by 3 bases, with 14 bases of the junction left unmatched. Germline V gene data show CDR1 as SNHLY and CDR2 as FYNNEI. The CDR3 spells CASRERTGAGFHTEAFF. CDR3 DNA: TGTGCCAGCAGAGAACGGACAGGGGCGGGGTTCCACACTGAAGCTTTCTTT.

In its sample, this clonotype was seen once. V and J are TRBV5-1 and TRBJ1-4; maybe TRBD1 (5 bases). The CDR3 covers 15 residues. The ends were cut back, 4 bases at V and 9 bases at J, with 19 bases in the middle. Germline loops: CDR1 SGHRS, CDR2 YFSETQ. The CDR3, as DNA: TGCGCCAGCAGCCCAGGTGAGGGGTCGGTGAAAAAACTGTTTTTT. It is translated as CASSPGEGSVKKLFF.

At least ten counts were recorded for this clonotype. The chain uses TRBV5-1 and TRBJ2-5; TRBD2 is a possible D gene (6 bases). The germline gives CDR1 SGHRS, CDR2 YFSETQ. This CDR3 contains 13 residues. Trimming removed 0 bases from V and 3 bases from J, with 6 bases in between. The CDR3 region is CASSLGGEETQYF. The CDR3 coding sequence is TGCGCCAGCAGCTTGGGGGGGGAAGAGACCCAGTACTTC.

This clonotype was counted ten times or more. The rearrangement uses TRBV23-1 and TRBJ2-7; D may match TRBD1 or TRBD2 (6 bases each). TRBV23-1 is reported as an ORF; its role is uncertain. The CDR3 runs 14 residues. As DNA, the CDR3 is TGCGCGCTTCGACGAGGGGGGTCCTTGGTGGGTCGGTACTTC. It specifies CALRRGGSLVGRYF.

This clonotype was counted at least ten times. This sequence joins TRBV12-3 or TRBV12-4 and TRBJ1-1; 8 bases are shared with TRBD1. CDR3 size: 14 residues. The V gene end was trimmed by 5 bases and the J gene end by 4 bases; junction bases not matched to a gene: 6. CDR3 region: CASSLTGGVTEAFF. CDR3 DNA: TGTGCCAGCAGTCTCACAGGGGGGGTCACTGAAGCTTTCTTT.

The table lists this clonotype with many counts. CDR3 protein: CSAKDRGPLYGYTF. CDR3 nucleotides: TGCAGTGCTAAAGACAGGGGCCCACTCTATGGCTACACCTTC. The V gene is TRBV20-1, the J gene TRBJ1-2; 8 bases are a match to TRBD1. The CDR3 runs to 14 residues. J gave up 4 bases and V 4 bases, and 8 bases lay outside the gene matches. Germline CDR1 is DFQATT and CDR2 is SNEGSKA (reference sequence).

This clonotype was counted at least ten times. The rearrangement joins TRBV6-2 or TRBV6-3 to TRBJ1-2, with D uncertain. V dropped 6 bases and J dropped 8 bases, with 22 bases sitting between them. From germline, CDR1 is MNHEY and CDR2 SVGEGT. The CDR3 is 15 amino acids. The CDR3 here is CASSPAAGSTRGYTF. DNA for the CDR3: TGTGCCAGCAGCCCCGCGGCGGGATCTACTAGGGGCTACACCTTC.